This T cell receptor (beta chain) emerged from a study of control samples from healthy donors and cancer patients. V lost 3 bases, J lost 11 bases, and 26 bases lay in between. The CDR3 consists of 16 residues. The protocol was immunoSEQ multiplex PCR, while the TCRdb copy is restricted to in-frame clones and leaves out a portion. The sample has about 150,000 clones; approximately 91% are singletons. The receptor was derived from a man between 25 and 39 years old in good health. V and J are TRBV5-3 and TRBJ2-5, with D perhaps matching TRBD1 or TRBD2 (5 bases each). TRBV5-3 is an open reading frame whose function is uncertain. Material for sequencing was blood. DNA of the CDR3: TGTGCCAGAAGCTCCCCCCGGTCCAGACATGGGGGACCGCAGTACTTC. Translated: CARSSPRSRHGGPQYF.